The 29 T cell receptor beta chains presented below share a single source sample, sequenced in a study of blood T cell repertoires in COVID-19. Profiled with immunoSEQ multiplex PCR; TCRdb holds only in-frame clones, not every one. Among 95,000 to 150,000 clones listed, roughly 89% were seen once. Sequencing was done on a sample of PBMCs or T cells enriched from blood (not recorded which). These receptors came from a woman aged 25 to 45 who had recovered from COVID-19.

The V and J genes are TRBV5-1 and TRBJ1-4, with 7 bases matching TRBD1. Germline trimming cut 0 bases from V and 8 bases from J; bases unmatched to any gene: 19. The CDR3 has 19 amino acids. Germline V gives CDR1 SGHRS, CDR2 YFSETQ. DNA of the CDR3: TGCGCCAGCAGCTTGGCCGACTTCTCAAGGACAGGACTGCGCGAAAAACTGTTTTTT. Translated, it gives CASSLADFSRTGLREKLFF. The full variable domain, in which reference TRBV5-1 and TRBJ1-4 provide the parts outside the CDR3, is KAGVTQTPRYLIKTRGQQVTLSCSPISGHRSVSWYQQTPGQGLQFLFEYFSETQRNKGNFPGRFSGRQFSNSRSEMNVSTLELGDSALYLCASSLADFSRTGLREKLFFGSGTQLSVL.

This sequence joins TRBV5-8 and TRBJ2-3; D not resolved. Looked up from germline, CDR1 is SGHTS and CDR2 is YDEGEE. Deletions cut 1 base from V and 2 bases from J, with 17 bases between. This CDR3 has 17 amino acids. CDR3 in amino acids: CASSLSQALMDTDTQYF. CDR3 nucleotides: TGTGCCAGCAGCTTGTCCCAGGCCCTTATGGACACAGATACGCAGTATTTT.

V and J are TRBV6-4 and TRBJ2-1, with 12 bases that match TRBD2. The germline V gene has CDR1 MRHNA and CDR2 SNTAGT. This CDR3 is built from 15 residues. V was clipped by 3 bases and J by 7 bases; unmatched bases: 4. The DNA for the CDR3 is TGTGCCAGCAGTGAGCTAGCGGGAGGGGCAAATGAGCAGTTCTTC. Residues: CASSELAGGANEQFF.

This sequence joins TRBV7-9 and TRBJ2-7; D remains ambiguous. V dropped 6 bases and J dropped 9 bases, with 15 bases sitting between them. Germline lookup yields CDR1 SEHNR and CDR2 FQNEAQ (reference sequence). This CDR3 region has 12 residues. CDR3 amino acids: CASSRGPSLQYF. The CDR3 nucleotides are TGTGCCAGCAGTCGAGGCCCGTCTCTGCAGTACTTC.

This clone was counted only a few times. The chain couples TRBV5-6 to TRBJ2-7; the D gene is possibly TRBD2 (7 bases). Germline values: CDR1 SGHDT, CDR2 YYEEEE. The CDR3 runs to 15 residues. V was pared by 0 bases and J by 3 bases, with 13 bases between. This CDR3 is CASSLGSGEGYEQYF. CDR3 sequence (DNA): TGTGCCAGCAGCTTGGGGTCAGGGGAGGGCTACGAGCAGTACTTC.

The chain joins TRBV7-9 to TRBJ2-2; tentatively, D is TRBD2 (5 bases). The V end lost 6 bases, the J end lost 4 bases, and 15 bases lay between the germline ends. Per the germline V gene, CDR1 is SEHNR and CDR2 is FQNEAQ (reference sequence). The CDR3 length is 15 residues. CDR3 DNA sequence: TGTGCCAGCAGACACCGTGAGGGTCTCACCGGGGAGCTGTTTTTT. Its translation: CASRHREGLTGELFF. The whole variable domain, filled in from reference TRBV7-9 and TRBJ2-2, reads DTGVSQNPRHKITKRGQNVTFRCDPISEHNRLYWYRQTLGQGPEFLTYFQNEAQLEKSRLLSDRFSAERPKGSFSTLEIQRTEQGDSAMYLCASRHREGLTGELFFGEGSRLTVL.

CDR3 in DNA: TGTGCCAGCAGGCAACAGGGGCGGTACTATGGCTACACCTTC. Amino acid sequence: CASRQQGRYYGYTF. The chain has TRBV28 and TRBJ1-2, with 7 bases fitting TRBD1. Germline V gene sequence: CDR1 MDHEN, CDR2 SYDVKM. The CDR3 runs to 14 residues. V shed 6 bases, J shed 3 bases, and the junction held 7 bases outside the gene matches.

J is TRBJ1-2 and V is TRBV28; D is unclear. V lost 6 bases and J lost 0, with 5 bases in between. Germline V CDR1 and CDR2: MDHEN, SYDVKM. CDR3 length: 12 amino acids. As DNA, the CDR3 is TGTGCCAGCAGCAAAACTAACTATGGCTACACCTTC. This encodes CASSKTNYGYTF.

This chain links TRBV4-3 with TRBJ2-2; a possible D gene is TRBD1 (7 bases). Germline V gene data show CDR1 as LGHNA and CDR2 as YSLEER. This CDR3 region has 17 residues. The V gene lost 4 bases and the J gene lost 4 bases, with 19 bases spanning the gap. CDR3 bases: TGCGCCAGCAGCCGAGGCTCAGGACAGGAGGGCACCGGGGAGCTGTTTTTT. This sequence encodes CASSRGSGQEGTGELFF.

This rearrangement joins TRBV2 to TRBJ1-2, with a weak D call TRBD1 (6 bases). The germline gives CDR1 SNHLY, CDR2 FYNNEI. This CDR3 is built from 14 residues. V lost 3 bases and J 4 bases, leaving 12 bases between the germline ends. In DNA form, the CDR3 reads TGTGCCAGCAGTGATCGCGGACAGCTCTATGGCTACACCTTC. It encodes CASSDRGQLYGYTF.

This chain links TRBV19 with TRBJ2-1, with a possible D match to TRBD1 (6 bases). The CDR3 runs to 15 residues. With 5 bases removed from V and 4 bases from J, the gap between germline ends came to 15 bases. Germline V gene data show CDR1 as LNHDA and CDR2 as SQIVND (reference sequence). CDR3 loop: CASSQGQSGYNEQFF. Written as DNA, the CDR3 is TGTGCCAGTAGTCAAGGACAGTCCGGATACAATGAGCAGTTCTTC.

The chain combines TRBV4-3 with TRBJ2-2; 7 bases are shared with TRBD1. V trimming: 0 bases; J trimming: 4 bases; junction bases outside the gene matches: 5. The CDR3 length is 16 residues. Germline values: CDR1 LGHNA, CDR2 YSLEER. The CDR3 reads CASSQDRGRATGELFF. CDR3 DNA sequence: TGCGCCAGCAGCCAAGATAGGGGGCGGGCCACCGGGGAGCTGTTTTTT.

The rearrangement links TRBV20-1 to TRBJ2-5; no clear D. This CDR3 spans 11 amino acids. V lost 1 base and J 5 bases, leaving 5 bases between the germline ends. The germline CDR1 and CDR2 sequences are DFQATT and SNEGSKA (reference sequence). The CDR3 DNA reads as TGCAGTGCTAGAGGGCATGAGACCCAGTACTTC. Its protein product is CSARGHETQYF.

The chain combines TRBV12-3 or TRBV12-4 with TRBJ2-7; the D is unclear. Trimming shortened V by 0 bases and J by 3 bases, and 3 bases separated the two germline ends. The length of the CDR3 is 12 residues. The CDR3 loop reads CASSLAGYEQYF. The CDR3 bases are TGTGCCAGCAGTTTAGCCGGCTACGAGCAGTACTTC.

The V call is TRBV30, the J call TRBJ2-3, with unresolved D. Germline CDR1 GTSNPN, CDR2 SVGIG (reference sequence). This CDR3 contains 12 residues. V lost 2 bases, J lost 10 bases, and 13 bases lay in between. CDR3 in amino acids: CAWSLSSIAQYF. The CDR3 bases are TGTGCCTGGAGTCTTAGCTCGATAGCGCAGTATTTT.

CDR3 protein: CATSDTSYGYTF. CDR3 nucleotides: TGTGCCACCAGCGACACGAGCTATGGCTACACCTTC. This chain uses TRBV24-1 with TRBJ1-2; unclear D gene. This CDR3 has 12 residues. Germline V gene data show CDR1 as KGHDR and CDR2 as SFDVKD. V lost 7 bases, J lost 4 bases, and 9 bases lay in between.

This clone was seen only once. The chain uses TRBV30 and TRBJ2-1, with a weak D call TRBD2 (6 bases). The CDR3 has 14 amino acids. Germline values: CDR1 GTSNPN, CDR2 SVGIG (reference sequence). The germline V and J ends were trimmed by 7 bases and 7 bases, with 20 bases remaining between them. CDR3 sequence: CASTKRRAENEQFF. The CDR3 DNA sequence: TGTGCCTCCACGAAGAGGAGGGCCGAAAATGAGCAGTTCTTC.

The chain joins TRBV15 to TRBJ1-2; D gene ambiguous. Looked up from germline, CDR1 is LNHNV and CDR2 is YYDKDF (reference sequence). Trimming cost V 2 bases and J 7 bases, with 14 bases left between them. The CDR3 totals 14 residues. CDR3 sequence: CATSRSTREGGYTF. Here the CDR3 DNA reads TGTGCCACCAGCAGATCAACTCGGGAAGGTGGCTACACCTTC.

V is TRBV24-1 and J is TRBJ2-3; possibly TRBD2 for D (7 bases). The V end was cut by 1 base, the J end by 5 bases, with 18 bases between. Germline loops: CDR1 KGHDR, CDR2 SFDVKD. CDR3 size: 17 residues. This CDR3 is CATSDLSYGRGGDTQYF. CDR3 nucleotide sequence: TGTGCCACCAGTGATTTAAGTTATGGTAGGGGGGGAGATACGCAGTATTTT.

The chain links TRBV5-4 to TRBJ2-5; D may be TRBD2 (5 bases). The V end was cut by 2 bases, the J end by 4 bases, with 15 bases between. The CDR3 contains 15 residues. From germline, CDR1 is SGHNT and CDR2 YYREEE (reference sequence). CDR3 bases: TGTGCCAGCAGCTTATGGACGGTTGGGAGAGAGACCCAGTACTTC. Its translation: CASSLWTVGRETQYF. Full variable domain (missing parts from reference TRBV5-4 and TRBJ2-5): ETGVTQSPTHLIKTRGQQVTLRCSSQSGHNTVSWYQQALGQGPQFIFQYYREEENGRGNFPPRFSGLQFPNYSSELNVNALELDDSALYLCASSLWTVGRETQYFGPGTRLLVL.

DNA for the CDR3: TGTGCCAGTAAGGACCTCAGTGAGGGGGACTACGAGCAGTACTTC. It yields the protein CASKDLSEGDYEQYF. The rearrangement joins TRBV19 to TRBJ2-7; tentative D call: TRBD1 (6 bases). V lost 7 bases, J lost 3 bases, and 19 bases lay in between. Germline V gene sequence: CDR1 LNHDA, CDR2 SQIVND (reference sequence). This CDR3 is 15 amino acids long. The entire variable domain, with the rest obtained from reference TRBV19 and TRBJ2-7, is as follows: DGGITQSPKYLFRKEGQNVTLSCEQNLNHDAMYWYRQDPGQGLRLIYYSQIVNDFQKGDIAEGYSVSREKKESFPLTVTSAQKNPTAFYLCASKDLSEGDYEQYFGPGTRLTVT.

The genes are TRBV24-1 and TRBJ2-1, with D possibly being TRBD1 (6 bases). CDR3 length equals 15 residues. Germline CDR1 KGHDR, CDR2 SFDVKD. V gave up 12 bases and J gave up 0 bases, with 17 bases separating them. The chain's CDR3 is CAVPCRGSSYNEQFF. The CDR3, as DNA: TGTGCCGTACCGTGTAGGGGGAGCTCCTACAATGAGCAGTTCTTC.

V is TRBV11-3 and J is TRBJ2-7; 11 nucleotides match TRBD2. Germline trimming cut 1 base from V and 3 bases from J; bases unmatched to any gene: 5. Germline CDR1 and CDR2: SGHNT and YENEEA. The CDR3 contains 16 residues. The CDR3 DNA follows: TGTGCCAGCAGCTTAGGGGGACTAGCGGAAGACTACGAGCAGTACTTC. It encodes CASSLGGLAEDYEQYF.

This chain links TRBV4-2 with TRBJ2-3; D possibly corresponds to TRBD2 (5 bases). This CDR3 spans 15 amino acids. Per germline, CDR1 LGHNA and CDR2 YNFKEQ. V dropped 0 bases and J dropped 2 bases, with 9 bases sitting between them. The chain's CDR3 is CASSQEGSVTDTQYF. CDR3 nucleotides: TGTGCCAGCAGCCAAGAGGGTAGCGTCACAGATACGCAGTATTTT.

The CDR3 DNA reads as TGTGCCAGCAGCTTATGGGGGGGCCTTTACGAGCAGTACTTC. It specifies CASSLWGGLYEQYF. J is TRBJ2-7 and V is TRBV7-2; the D gene is possibly TRBD2 (7 bases). This CDR3 has 14 amino acids. Trimming removed 2 bases from V and 4 bases from J, with 12 bases in between. CDR1 is SGHTA, CDR2 FQGNSA, per germline.

This clone was seen a handful of times. The V and J genes are TRBV28 and TRBJ1-4, with TRBD1 matching over 9 bases. Germline V gene data show CDR1 as MDHEN and CDR2 as SYDVKM. The V segment lost 6 bases and the J segment 6 bases; nucleotides outside the gene matches: 5. This CDR3 comprises 14 residues. The CDR3 region has the DNA TGTGCCAGCAGCCCCGGGACAGGGTATGAAAAACTGTTTTTT. This gives the protein CASSPGTGYEKLFF. The full variable domain, with the rest looked up from reference TRBV28 and TRBJ1-4, is DVKVTQSSRYLVKRTGEKVFLECVQDMDHENMFWYRQDPGLGLRLIYFSYDVKMKEKGDIPEGYSVSREKKERFSLILESASTNQTSMYLCASSPGTGYEKLFFGSGTQLSVL.

This chain uses TRBV7-9 with TRBJ1-1; D remains ambiguous. The CDR3 is made up of 12 amino acids. V was shortened by 5 bases and J by 2 bases, with 6 bases between the two germline ends. Per germline, CDR1 SEHNR and CDR2 FQNEAQ (reference sequence). CDR3 sequence reads: CASSPINTEAFF. Written as DNA, the CDR3 is TGTGCCAGCAGCCCAATTAACACTGAAGCTTTCTTT.

The chain is built from TRBV6-5 and TRBJ1-4; 7 bases fit TRBD1. Losses at the gene ends were 6 bases for V and 7 bases for J; bases not matched to a gene: 8. The length of the CDR3 is 14 residues. Germline CDR1 and CDR2: MNHEY and SVGAGI. The CDR3 sequence is CASSRSGGREKLFF. CDR3 sequence (DNA): TGTGCCAGCAGCCGATCAGGGGGGCGTGAAAAACTGTTTTTT.

The V gene is TRBV18, the J gene TRBJ2-2; a weak D match, TRBD1 (6 bases). Germline CDR1 reads KGHSH; CDR2 reads LQKENI. V was clipped by 6 bases and J by 5 bases, with 10 bases between them. There are 13 residues in the CDR3. The CDR3 reads CASSPRGTGELFF. The CDR3 region has the DNA TGTGCCAGCTCTCCCAGGGGAACCGGGGAGCTGTTTTTT.